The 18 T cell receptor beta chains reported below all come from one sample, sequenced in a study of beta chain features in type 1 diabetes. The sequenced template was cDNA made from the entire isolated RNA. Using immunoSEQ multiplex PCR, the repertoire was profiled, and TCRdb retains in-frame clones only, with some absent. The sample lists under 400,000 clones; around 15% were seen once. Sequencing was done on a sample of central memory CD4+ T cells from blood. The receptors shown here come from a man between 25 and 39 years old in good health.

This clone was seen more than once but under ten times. CDR3 in amino acids: CASSSLAGEDEQFF. Written as DNA, the CDR3 is TGTGCCAGCAGCTCCCTAGCGGGAGAGGATGAGCAGTTCTTC. The V call is TRBV5-8, the J call TRBJ2-1; 10 bases are shared with TRBD2. This CDR3 region has 14 residues. V gave up 3 bases and J gave up 8 bases; unmatched junction bases: 5. Germline CDR1 reads SGHTS; CDR2 reads YDEGEE.

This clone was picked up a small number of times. CDR3 DNA: TGTGCCAGCAGTAGTAGCGGGGGGACCGATACGCAGTATTTT. It yields the protein CASSSSGGTDTQYF. The gene calls are TRBV6-1 and TRBJ2-3; 10 bases are a match to TRBD2. The CDR3 has 14 amino acids. Losses at the gene ends were 5 bases for V and 6 bases for J; bases not matched to a gene: 5. Germline CDR1 is MNHNS and CDR2 is SASEGT.

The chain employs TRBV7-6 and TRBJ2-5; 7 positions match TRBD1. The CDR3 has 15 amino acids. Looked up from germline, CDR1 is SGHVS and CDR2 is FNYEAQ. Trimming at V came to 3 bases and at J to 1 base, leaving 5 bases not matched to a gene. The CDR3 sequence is CASSLGSGGQETQYF. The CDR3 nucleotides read TGTGCCAGCAGCTTGGGTTCAGGGGGCCAAGAGACCCAGTACTTC.

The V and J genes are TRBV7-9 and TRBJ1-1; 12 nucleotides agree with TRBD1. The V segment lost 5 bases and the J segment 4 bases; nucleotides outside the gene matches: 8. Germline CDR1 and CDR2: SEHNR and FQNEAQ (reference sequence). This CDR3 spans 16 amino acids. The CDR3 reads CASSPWDRGQATEAFF. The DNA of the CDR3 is TGTGCCAGCAGCCCTTGGGACAGGGGGCAGGCCACTGAAGCTTTCTTT.

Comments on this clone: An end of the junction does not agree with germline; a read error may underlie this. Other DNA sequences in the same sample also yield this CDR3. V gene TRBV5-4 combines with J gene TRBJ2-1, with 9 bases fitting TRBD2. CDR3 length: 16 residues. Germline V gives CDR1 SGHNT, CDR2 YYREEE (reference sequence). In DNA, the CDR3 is TGCGCCAGCAGTATAGCGGGGGCGAGCTCCTACAATGAGCAGTTCTTC. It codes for CASSIAGASSYNEQFF.

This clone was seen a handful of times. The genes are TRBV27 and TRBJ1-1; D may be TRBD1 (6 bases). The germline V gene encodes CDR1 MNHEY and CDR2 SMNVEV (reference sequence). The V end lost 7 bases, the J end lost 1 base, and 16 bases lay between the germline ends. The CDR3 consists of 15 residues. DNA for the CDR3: TGTGCCAGCACCAGATCCGGGGGCGCGAACACTGAAGCTTTCTTT. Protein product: CASTRSGGANTEAFF.

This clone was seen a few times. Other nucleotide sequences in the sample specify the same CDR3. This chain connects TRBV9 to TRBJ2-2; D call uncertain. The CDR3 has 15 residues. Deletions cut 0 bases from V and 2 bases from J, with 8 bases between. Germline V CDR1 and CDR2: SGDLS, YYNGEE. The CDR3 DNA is TGTGCCAGCAGCGTAGGGCAGGTCAACACCGGGGAGCTGTTTTTT. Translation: CASSVGQVNTGELFF.

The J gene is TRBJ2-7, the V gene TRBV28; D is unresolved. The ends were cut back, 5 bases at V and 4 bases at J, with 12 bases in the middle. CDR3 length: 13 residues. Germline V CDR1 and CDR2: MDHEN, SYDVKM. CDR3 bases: TGTGCCAGCAGTCCCTCCAGCGCTTACGAGCAGTACTTC. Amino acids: CASSPSSAYEQYF.

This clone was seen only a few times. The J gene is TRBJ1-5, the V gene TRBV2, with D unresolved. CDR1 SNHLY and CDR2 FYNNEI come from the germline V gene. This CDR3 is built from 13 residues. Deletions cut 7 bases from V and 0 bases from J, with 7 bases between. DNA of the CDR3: TGTGCCAGCACTCAAGATAGCAATCAGCCCCAGCATTTT. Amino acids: CASTQDSNQPQHF.

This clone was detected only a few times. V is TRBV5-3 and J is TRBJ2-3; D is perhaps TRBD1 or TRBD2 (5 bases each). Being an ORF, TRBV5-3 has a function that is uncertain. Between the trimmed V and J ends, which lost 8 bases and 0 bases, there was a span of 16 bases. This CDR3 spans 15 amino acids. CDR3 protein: CASNGARFSTDTQYF. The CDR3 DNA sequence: TGTGCCAGCAACGGGGCCAGGTTTAGCACAGATACGCAGTATTTT.

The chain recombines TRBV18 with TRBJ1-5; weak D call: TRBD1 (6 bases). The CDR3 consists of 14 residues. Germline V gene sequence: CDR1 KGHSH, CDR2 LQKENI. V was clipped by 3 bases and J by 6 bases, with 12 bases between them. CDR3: CASSPSGAIQPQHF. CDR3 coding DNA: TGTGCCAGCTCACCGTCGGGGGCGATTCAGCCCCAGCATTTT.

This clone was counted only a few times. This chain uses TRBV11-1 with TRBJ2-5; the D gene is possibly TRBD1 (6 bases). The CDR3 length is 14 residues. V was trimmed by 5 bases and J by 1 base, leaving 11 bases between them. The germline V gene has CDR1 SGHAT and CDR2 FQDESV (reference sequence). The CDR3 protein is CASSKRTAQETQYF. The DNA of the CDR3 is TGTGCCAGCAGCAAAAGGACAGCCCAAGAGACCCAGTACTTC.

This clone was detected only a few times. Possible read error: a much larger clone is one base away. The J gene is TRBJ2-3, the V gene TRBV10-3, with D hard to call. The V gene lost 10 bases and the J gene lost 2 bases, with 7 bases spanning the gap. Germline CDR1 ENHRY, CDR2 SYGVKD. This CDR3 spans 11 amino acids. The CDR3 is CASPDTDTQYF. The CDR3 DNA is TGTGCCAGCCCCGACACAGATACGCAGTATTTT.

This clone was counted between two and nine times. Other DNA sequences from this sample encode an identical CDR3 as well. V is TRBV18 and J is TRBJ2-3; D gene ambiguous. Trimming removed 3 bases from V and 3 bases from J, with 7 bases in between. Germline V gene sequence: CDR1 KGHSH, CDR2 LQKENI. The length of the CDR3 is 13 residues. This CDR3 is CASSPRHTDTQYF. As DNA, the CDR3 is TGTGCCAGCTCACCGAGACATACAGATACGCAGTATTTT.

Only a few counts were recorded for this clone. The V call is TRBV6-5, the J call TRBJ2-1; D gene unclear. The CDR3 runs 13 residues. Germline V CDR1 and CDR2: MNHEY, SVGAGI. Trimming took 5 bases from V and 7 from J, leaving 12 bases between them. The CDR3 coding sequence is TGTGCCAGCAGTAATCAACGGGCGAATGAGCAGTTCTTC. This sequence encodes CASSNQRANEQFF.

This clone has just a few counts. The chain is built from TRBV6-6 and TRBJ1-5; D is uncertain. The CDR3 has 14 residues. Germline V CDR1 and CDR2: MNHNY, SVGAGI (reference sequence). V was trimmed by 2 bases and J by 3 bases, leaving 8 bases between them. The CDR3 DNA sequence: TGTGCCAGCAGTTACGCGGAGCCCAATCAGCCCCAGCATTTT. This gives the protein CASSYAEPNQPQHF.

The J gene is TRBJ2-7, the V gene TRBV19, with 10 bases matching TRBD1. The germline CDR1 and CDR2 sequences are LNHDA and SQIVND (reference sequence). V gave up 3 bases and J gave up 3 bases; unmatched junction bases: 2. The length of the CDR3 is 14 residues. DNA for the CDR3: TGTGCCAGTAGTATGGACAGGGGGTACTACGAGCAGTACGTC. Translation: CASSMDRGYYEQYV.

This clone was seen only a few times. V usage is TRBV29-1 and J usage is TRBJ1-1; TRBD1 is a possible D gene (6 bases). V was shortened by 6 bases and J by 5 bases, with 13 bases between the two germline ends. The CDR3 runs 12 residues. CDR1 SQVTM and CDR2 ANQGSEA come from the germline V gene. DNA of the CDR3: TGCAGCGTCACGCTAGGGGGGACTGAAGCTTTCTTT. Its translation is CSVTLGGTEAFF.